This passage covers 21 T cell receptor beta chains from one sample sequenced in a study of tumor and adjacent non-tumor tissue in lung cancer. RNA was extracted from bulk tissue without any cell sorting. More than 3 cm separated this lung sample from the edge of the tumor. TCRbeta libraries were built with three rounds of nested PCR, modified from ARM-PCR. MiXCR, applied by TCRdb to the multiplex PCR reads, yields one record per CDR3 protein. The data contain 47,000 or so distinct CDR3 sequences, less than 70% of them singletons. Sequencing used distant non-tumor lung tissue. Receptors were obtained from a woman aged 70-85 years with non-small cell lung cancer.

This clonotype was observed many times. The rearrangement links TRBV12-3 or TRBV12-4 to TRBJ1-1, with 8 bases identical to TRBD1. The trim removed 7 bases at V and 1 base at J, leaving 5 bases unmatched. This CDR3 has 14 amino acids. The CDR3 sequence: CASKRTGQNTEAFF. CDR3 coding DNA: TGTGCCAGCAAAAGGACAGGGCAGAACACTGAAGCTTTCTTT.

The chain couples TRBV6-5 to TRBJ2-7; D is perhaps TRBD2 (5 bases). Trimming took 8 bases from V and 3 from J, leaving 14 bases between them. The germline CDR1 and CDR2 sequences are MNHEY and SVGAGI. This CDR3 spans 13 amino acids. The CDR3 sequence is CASSSGNIYEQYF. CDR3 sequence (DNA): TGTGCCAGCTCCTCGGGGAATATCTACGAGCAGTACTTC.

Ten or more counts support this clonotype. The chain is built from TRBV20-1 and TRBJ1-2, with 7 nucleotides matching TRBD1. CDR3 length equals 14 residues. Germline V gene data show CDR1 as DFQATT and CDR2 as SNEGSKA (reference sequence). V lost 3 bases to trimming and J lost 7 bases; unmatched junction nucleotides: 11. The CDR3 is CSARGKRRQGGYTF. The CDR3 nucleotides are TGCAGTGCTAGGGGGAAGAGGAGACAGGGTGGCTACACCTTC.

This sequence joins TRBV5-1 and TRBJ1-2, with TRBD1 identical over 11 bases. The CDR3 consists of 14 residues. Germline loops: CDR1 SGHRS, CDR2 YFSETQ. Trimming at V came to 4 bases and at J to 10 bases, leaving 9 bases not matched to a gene. The CDR3 DNA reads as TGCGCCAGCAGCAAAGGACAGGGGGCTGTGGTCTACACCTTC. Encoded protein: CASSKGQGAVVYTF. Supplemented by reference TRBV5-1 and TRBJ1-2, the full variable domain reads KAGVTQTPRYLIKTRGQQVTLSCSPISGHRSVSWYQQTPGQGLQFLFEYFSETQRNKGNFPGRFSGRQFSNSRSEMNVSTLELGDSALYLCASSKGQGAVVYTFGSGTRLTVV.

This clonotype was picked up many times. The chain employs TRBV5-6 and TRBJ2-3; D is ambiguous. CDR3 size: 13 residues. CDR1 is SGHDT and CDR2 is YYEEEE in the germline V gene. V was clipped by 2 bases and J by 2 bases, with 6 bases between them. This CDR3 is CASSLSPTDTQYF. CDR3 DNA: TGTGCCAGCAGCTTAAGCCCCACAGATACGCAGTATTTT.

In its sample, this clonotype was seen many times. The V gene is TRBV28, the J gene TRBJ2-5; 7 nucleotides line up with TRBD2. CDR1 and CDR2 (germline): MDHEN, SYDVKM. There are 14 residues in the CDR3. V was pared by 6 bases and J by 0 bases, with 4 bases of the junction left unmatched. The CDR3, as DNA: TGTGCCAGCAGACTAACTAGCGACCAAGAGACCCAGTACTTC. Its translation is CASRLTSDQETQYF.

This clonotype came up once. An end of the junction differs from the germline gene, which may be a read error. The genes are TRBV5-6 and TRBJ2-1, with TRBD1 as a possible D gene (6 bases). This CDR3 region has 15 residues. Germline-derived CDR1 and CDR2 are SGHDT and YYEEEE. The CDR3 DNA is TGTGCCAGCAGCTCCACAGGGTCACTCGGCAATGAGCAATTCTTC. Its translation is CASSSTGSLGNEQFF.

Remarks on this clonotype: Sequence at one end of the junction differs from germline and may be a read error. This chain links TRBV29-1 with TRBJ1-2, with 7 nucleotides matching TRBD1. The CDR3 contains 11 residues. Germline V CDR1 and CDR2: SQVTM, ANQGSEA. CDR3 nucleotides: TGCAGCGTTGACGGACAGGTTGGCCACACCTTC. It yields the protein CSVDGQVGHTF.

In the case of this clonotype: The junction shows a germline mismatch at one end, possibly a read error. The chain joins TRBV5-5 to TRBJ1-4, with D perhaps matching TRBD1 (5 bases). Germline CDR1 is SGHKS and CDR2 is YYEKEE (reference sequence). The CDR3 is 14 amino acids. The CDR3 nucleotides are TGTACCAGCAGCTCCGGGGCAGCGAATGAAAAACTGTTTTTT. Amino acid sequence: CTSSSGAANEKLFF.

This clonotype was observed at least ten times. The chain has TRBV12-3 or TRBV12-4 and TRBJ2-2, with D hard to call. Trimming pared 4 bases from V and 0 bases from J, leaving 12 bases between. This CDR3 spans 16 amino acids. The CDR3 spells CASSWSRSSNTGELFF. The CDR3 DNA follows: TGTGCCAGCAGTTGGTCGCGGAGCTCGAACACCGGGGAGCTGTTTTTT.

This clonotype occurred many times. This chain uses TRBV4-1 with TRBJ1-5; tentatively, D is TRBD1 (6 bases). Trimming shortened V by 2 bases and J by 0 bases, and 11 bases separated the two germline ends. Germline values: CDR1 MGHRA, CDR2 YSYEKL. The CDR3 runs 16 residues. The CDR3 reads CASSQIGGDSNQPQHF. CDR3 coding DNA: TGCGCCAGCAGCCAAATAGGGGGGGATAGCAATCAGCCCCAGCATTTT.

This clonotype showed up just a few times. The chain joins TRBV11-1 to TRBJ2-1; TRBD2 matches at 8 bases. Germline V gives CDR1 SGHAT, CDR2 FQDESV (reference sequence). There are 16 residues in the CDR3. The CDR3 protein is CGSSLALAGLYNEQFF. The CDR3 DNA follows: TGTGGCAGTAGTTTAGCCCTAGCGGGCCTGTACAATGAGCAGTTCTTC.

This clonotype was seen repeatedly, ten times or more. The chain is built from TRBV7-9 and TRBJ2-7, with no clear D. The CDR3 totals 13 residues. Germline-derived CDR1 and CDR2 are SEHNR and FQNEAQ (reference sequence). Trimming cost V 5 bases and J 3 bases, with 11 bases left between them. The chain's CDR3 is CASSPATGYEQYF. The DNA of the CDR3 is TGTGCCAGCAGCCCGGCCACTGGCTACGAGCAGTACTTC.

This clonotype was observed a handful of times. The genes are TRBV28 and TRBJ2-4, with D perhaps matching TRBD1 or TRBD2 (5 bases each). Germline assignment: CDR1 MDHEN and CDR2 SYDVKM. The length of the CDR3 is 14 residues. V lost 6 bases, J lost 1 base, and 10 bases lay in between. The DNA for the CDR3 is TGTGCCAGCAGCAGAGGGGTGGCCAAAAACATTCAGTACTTC. This sequence encodes CASSRGVAKNIQYF.

Concerning this clonotype itself: A single base separates this from a much larger clone, so it may be a read error. The CDR3 is CTSSLRDGGYTF. The CDR3 DNA sequence: TGTACCAGCAGCTTAAGGGATGGTGGCTACACCTTC. This rearrangement joins TRBV11-2 to TRBJ1-2; D remains unclear. The CDR3 sequence is 12 residues long. CDR1 is SGHAT and CDR2 is FQNNGV in the germline V gene. The entire variable domain, with the rest obtained from reference TRBV11-2 and TRBJ1-2, is as follows: EAGVAQSPRYKIIEKRQSVAFWCNPISGHATLYWYQQILGQGPKLLIQFQNNGVVDDSQLPKDRFSAERLKGVDSTLKIQPAKLEDSAVYLCTSSLRDGGYTFGSGTRLTVV.

As for this clonotype: This may be a read error: a much more frequent sequence differs by one nucleotide. The rearrangement uses TRBV11-2 and TRBJ1-2, with D possibly being TRBD1 (5 bases). The CDR3 has 12 amino acids. The V gene's germline CDR1 is SGHAT and CDR2 FQNNGV. The CDR3 DNA reads TGTGTCAGCAGCTTAGGGGATGGTGGCTACACCTTC. This codes for CVSSLGDGGYTF.

A note on this clonotype: One junction end disagrees with the germline gene, perhaps due to a read error. V is TRBV4-2 and J is TRBJ2-1, with TRBD2 matching 7 bases. The CDR3 sequence is 14 residues long. CDR1 and CDR2 (germline): LGHNA, YNFKEQ. For the CDR3, the DNA is TGTGCCAGTAGCCGGGGACTAACGGGAGAGCCCCAGTTCTTC. Translating it yields CASSRGLTGEPQFF.

This chain joins TRBV12-3 or TRBV12-4 and TRBJ2-7, with no clear D. The V gene lost 9 bases and the J gene lost 7 bases, with 28 bases spanning the gap. The CDR3 covers 16 residues. The CDR3 here is CASSIRSQPAPSEQYF. CDR3 coding DNA: TGTGCCAGTAGTATCCGGTCCCAACCTGCCCCTAGTGAGCAGTACTTC.

On this clonotype itself: A much larger clone sits a single nucleotide away, making a read error possible. This chain joins TRBV20-1 and TRBJ2-2; possible D gene TRBD2, 5 bases. The CDR3 runs to 13 residues. The V gene's germline CDR1 is DFQATT and CDR2 SNEGSKA (reference sequence). CDR3 residues: CSARLGNTGVLFF. The CDR3 DNA is TGCAGTGCAAGACTGGGGAACACCGGGGTGCTGTTTTTT.

This chain connects TRBV28 to TRBJ1-5, with D possibly matching TRBD1 (6 bases). The CDR3 covers 16 residues. Trimming removed 4 bases at V and 0 bases at J, with 13 bases between. CDR1 and CDR2 from the germline V gene are MDHEN and SYDVKM. CDR3 DNA sequence: TGTGCCAGCAGTTCTAAACAGGGATATAGCAATCAGCCCCAGCATTTT. Translation: CASSSKQGYSNQPQHF.

In the case of this clonotype: The junction shows a germline mismatch at one end, possibly a read error. V and J are TRBV12-3 or TRBV12-4 and TRBJ2-1; the D is unclear. The CDR3 has 16 amino acids. CDR3 in DNA: TGTGCCACCAAATCTCGGCGGAGAAGATCCTACATTGAGCAGTTCTTC. Encoded protein: CATKSRRRRSYIEQFF.